These T cell receptor beta chains were read from a single sample in a study of CD8+ T cells in alopecia areata. The protocol was immunoSEQ multiplex PCR, while the TCRdb copy is restricted to in-frame clones and leaves out a portion. The sample shows tens of thousands of clones, about 53% of them seen only once. Source material: NKG2D-high CD8+ T cells sorted from blood. These receptors came from a human donor with alopecia areata. The CDR3 runs from the conserved cysteine through the conserved F or W. D genes are given only for firm matches. A row's size may be missing; if present it is once, few, many or a size class.

clone size	D gene	J gene	V gene	CDR3 DNA	CDR3 protein
few	-	TRBJ2-2	TRBV29-1	TGCAGCGTTGGGGCGGTCGGGGGCAACGCCGGGGAGCTGTTTTTT	CSVGAVGGNAGELFF
-	TRBD2	TRBJ2-1	TRBV5-1	TGCGCCAGCAGCAGCGGACTAGCAGGCAATGAGCAGTTCTTC	CASSSGLAGNEQFF
-	-	TRBJ1-3	TRBV29-1	TGCAGCGTTGAAGACGGGACTGGAAACACCATATATTTT	CSVEDGTGNTIYF
-	TRBD1	TRBJ2-5	TRBV27	TGTGCCAGCAGTTCACCCGGGACAGGGGAAGAGACCCAGTACTTC	CASSSPGTGEETQYF
-	-	TRBJ1-1	TRBV9	TGTGCCAGCAGCCCGTCATGGGGCGCGGGCACTGAAGCTTTCTTT	CASSPSWGAGTEAFF
-	TRBD2	TRBJ2-1	TRBV4-1	TGCGCCAGCAGCCAAGATCTTTTAGCGGGAAGTCGGAATGAGCAGTTCTTC	CASSQDLLAGSRNEQFF
-	-	TRBJ2-7	TRBV27	TGTGCCAGCAGTCCCATCGGGGTTGCCTACGAGCAGTACTTC	CASSPIGVAYEQYF
-	TRBD2	TRBJ2-7	TRBV5-1	TGCGCCAGCAGCCCCTCGAGCGGGGGGGCCGAGCAGTACTTC	CASSPSSGGAEQYF
few	-	TRBJ2-5	TRBV4-1	TGCGCCAGCAGCTCTTTTGGGTTGGTACATGAGACCCAGTACTTC	CASSSFGLVHETQYF
few	-	TRBJ2-5	TRBV28	TGTGCCAGCAGTCCCGTCGGACAAGAGACCCAGTACTTC	CASSPVGQETQYF
few	TRBD2	TRBJ2-5	TRBV29-1	TGCAGCGTCGTTAGCGGGAGAGTAATAGAGACCCAGTACTTC	CSVVSGRVIETQYF
-	-	TRBJ2-3	TRBV2	TGTGCCTCCCTAAGGGGCTCCTCGACAACGCAGTATTTT	CASLRGSSTTQYF
-	-	TRBJ2-1	TRBV14	TGTGCCAGCAGCCAAGGGTACCTTGAGCAGTTCTTC	CASSQGYLEQFF
-	TRBD2	TRBJ2-5	TRBV2	TGTGCCAGCTCGTTTGATAGCGGGAGTCAGAAGACCCAGTACTTC	CASSFDSGSQKTQYF
-	TRBD1	TRBJ1-1	TRBV5-1	TGCGCCAGCAGCTTACCAGGGGGGAACACTGAAGCTTTCTTT	CASSLPGGNTEAFF
-	-	TRBJ2-1	TRBV5-1	TGCGCCAGCAGCTTGAGCGTCAATGAGCAGTTCTTC	CASSLSVNEQFF
-	TRBD2	TRBJ2-3	TRBV28	TGTGCCAGCATTCCCATCCGCGTGGGGAGGGACACAGATACGCAGTATTTT	CASIPIRVGRDTDTQYF
few	TRBD2	TRBJ2-5	TRBV29-1	TGCAGCGTTTCCCCGGGACTAGCGGGAGGGCCGATAGAGACCCAGTACTTC	CSVSPGLAGGPIETQYF
-	-	TRBJ2-7	TRBV11-2	TGTGCCAGCAGCTTGGGACCGATCAGCTCCTACGAGCAGTACTTC	CASSLGPISSYEQYF
-	TRBD1	TRBJ2-1	TRBV28	TGTGCCAGCACGGGGACAGAAATTTACAATGAGCAGTTCTTC	CASTGTEIYNEQFF
-	TRBD1	TRBJ1-2	TRBV29-1	TGCAGCGTAGTAACGGGGACAGGAGGTTCAGGCTACACCTTC	CSVVTGTGGSGYTF
-	-	TRBJ1-2	TRBV9	TGTGCCAGCAGTGATAGTGATGGCTACACCTTC	CASSDSDGYTF
-	-	TRBJ2-7	TRBV21-1	TGTGCCAGCAGCCCCGAGATCCGGGCCGGGAGGGACGAGCAGTACTTC	CASSPEIRAGRDEQYF
-	TRBD1	TRBJ2-5	TRBV25-1	TGTGCCAGCGAGGGGGCGCGGGAGACCCAGTACTTC	CASEGARETQYF
-	TRBD2	TRBJ2-7	TRBV30	TGTGCCTGGAGTGCCCCCCAGGGCCTAGCGGGATTCTACGAGCAGTACTTC	CAWSAPQGLAGFYEQYF
few	-	TRBJ2-3	TRBV14	TGTGCCAGCAGCCGCTGGACGGGCCGCACAGATACGCAGTATTTT	CASSRWTGRTDTQYF
-	-	TRBJ2-1	TRBV5-1	TGCGCCAGCAGCTTGGCTGGGGTGAATGAGCAGTTCTTC	CASSLAGVNEQFF
-	-	TRBJ1-1	TRBV29-1	TGCAGCCCCTTGGACCCTCGGAACACTGAAGCTTTCTTT	CSPLDPRNTEAFF
-	-	TRBJ2-4	TRBV27	TGTGCCAGCAGTTTATCGGTTGGGGCCTCGGCCAAAAACATTCAGTACTTC	CASSLSVGASAKNIQYF
-	-	TRBJ2-3	TRBV5-6	TGTGCCAGCAGCGGGGGAGCAGATACGCAGTATTTT	CASSGGADTQYF
-	-	TRBJ2-7	TRBV5-1	TGCGCCAGCAGCCCAGGGAACCGGCCAGCTCCCTACGAGCAGTACTTC	CASSPGNRPAPYEQYF
once	TRBD2	TRBJ2-5	TRBV9	TGTGCCAGCAGCGCGCAGGGGCTAGCGGGAGTTCATGAGACCCAGTACTTC	CASSAQGLAGVHETQYF
few	-	TRBJ2-1	TRBV6-5	TGTGCCAGCAGTTACGGGGTTAACAATGAGCAGTTCTTC	CASSYGVNNEQFF
few	-	TRBJ2-5	TRBV28	TGTGCCAGCAGTTCTTTACAAGAGACCCAGTACTTC	CASSSLQETQYF
once	-	TRBJ2-2	TRBV27	TGTGCCAGCATGGGGTTGCCCGGGGAGCTGTTTTTT	CASMGLPGELFF
few	-	TRBJ2-7	TRBV11-2	TGTGCCAGCAGCTTAGGGCCAGAGGTGGGGTTCTACGAGCAGTACTTC	CASSLGPEVGFYEQYF
once	-	TRBJ2-1	TRBV30	TGTGCCTGGAGTGGGGCTTATGAGCAGTTCTTC	CAWSGAYEQFF
-	-	TRBJ2-7	TRBV2	TGTGCCAGCAGGGAGGGGGACTCCTACGAGCAGTACTTC	CASREGDSYEQYF
-	TRBD1	TRBJ2-5	TRBV30	TGTGCCTGGAGTCTCACAGGGGGCCAAGAGACCCAGTACTTC	CAWSLTGGQETQYF
few	-	TRBJ1-5	TRBV28	TGTGCCAGCAGTTCCGGTTTTGAGCCCCAGCATTTT	CASSSGFEPQHF
few	TRBD2	TRBJ2-7	TRBV27	TGTGCCAGCAAAACTAGCGGGTACTACGAGCAGTACTTC	CASKTSGYYEQYF
-	TRBD2	TRBJ2-3	TRBV13	TGTGCCAGCAGCGACGGGAGGGCCTCTAGCACAGATACGCAGTATTTT	CASSDGRASSTDTQYF
-	-	TRBJ2-3	TRBV30	TGTGCCTGGAGTGCAGATACGCAGTATTTT	CAWSADTQYF
few	TRBD1	TRBJ2-2	TRBV29-1	TGCAGCGTCACCGGGACAGCGAACACCGGGGAGCTGTTTTTT	CSVTGTANTGELFF
-	-	TRBJ2-7	TRBV2	TGTGCCAGCCCTGGGCCGACGGGAGAGCAGTACTTC	CASPGPTGEQYF
few	-	TRBJ2-1	TRBV19	TGTGCCAGTAGTATACTGAGCTCCTACAATGAGCAGTTCTTC	CASSILSSYNEQFF
-	TRBD1	TRBJ1-5	TRBV13	TGTGCCAGCAGCTCCCCGGACAGGGCGGCTCAGCCCCAGCATTTT	CASSSPDRAAQPQHF
-	-	TRBJ1-2	TRBV13	TGTGCCAGCAGCTTAGTCCTAGGGTTTAACCATGGCTACACCTTC	CASSLVLGFNHGYTF
-	-	TRBJ2-7	TRBV11-2	TGTGCCAGCAGCACGGGATTAATCTACGAGCAGTACTTC	CASSTGLIYEQYF
-	TRBD2	TRBJ2-7	TRBV4-1	TGCGCCAGCAGCCAAGATCGCCTAGCGGGACTCTACGAGCAGTACTTC	CASSQDRLAGLYEQYF
-	TRBD2	TRBJ2-1	TRBV29-1	TGCAGCGTTGAAGATGGACGGGTAGCGGGAGGGGTTCGGGGCAATGAGCAGTTCTTC	CSVEDGRVAGGVRGNEQFF
few	-	TRBJ2-5	TRBV7-9	TGTGCCAGCAGCTTGGAGACAGCTCAAGAGACCCAGTACTTC	CASSLETAQETQYF
few	-	TRBJ2-7	TRBV27	TGTGCCAGCAGTTTCGGGCCAGCGGCCTACGAGCAGTACTTC	CASSFGPAAYEQYF
once	TRBD2	TRBJ2-1	TRBV29-1	TGCAGCGTTCTAGCGGGGGGCCCTAGCTCCTACAATGAGCAGTTCTTC	CSVLAGGPSSYNEQFF